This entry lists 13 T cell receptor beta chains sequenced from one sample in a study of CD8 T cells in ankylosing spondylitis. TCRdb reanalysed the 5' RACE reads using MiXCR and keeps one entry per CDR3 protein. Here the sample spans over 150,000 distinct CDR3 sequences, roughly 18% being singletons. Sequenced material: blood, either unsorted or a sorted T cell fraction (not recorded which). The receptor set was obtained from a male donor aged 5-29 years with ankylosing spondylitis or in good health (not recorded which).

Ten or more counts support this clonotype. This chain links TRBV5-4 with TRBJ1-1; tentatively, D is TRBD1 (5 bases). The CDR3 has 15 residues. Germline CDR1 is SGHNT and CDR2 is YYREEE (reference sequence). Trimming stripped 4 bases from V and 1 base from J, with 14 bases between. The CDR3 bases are TGTGCCAGCAGCCTCGACCCGGGGGAGAACACTGAAGCTTTCTTT. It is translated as CASSLDPGENTEAFF. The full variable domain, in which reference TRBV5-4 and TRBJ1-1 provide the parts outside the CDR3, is ETGVTQSPTHLIKTRGQQVTLRCSSQSGHNTVSWYQQALGQGPQFIFQYYREEENGRGNFPPRFSGLQFPNYSSELNVNALELDDSALYLCASSLDPGENTEAFFGQGTRLTVV.

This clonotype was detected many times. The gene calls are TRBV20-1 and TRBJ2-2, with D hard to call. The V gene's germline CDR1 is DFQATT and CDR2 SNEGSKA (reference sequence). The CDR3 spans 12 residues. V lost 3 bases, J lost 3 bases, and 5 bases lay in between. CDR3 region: CSASLDTGELFF. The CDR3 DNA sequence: TGCAGTGCTAGTCTGGACACCGGGGAGCTGTTTTTT.

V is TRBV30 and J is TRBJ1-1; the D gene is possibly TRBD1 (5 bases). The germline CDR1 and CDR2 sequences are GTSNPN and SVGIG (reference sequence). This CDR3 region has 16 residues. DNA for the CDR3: TGTGCGTGGGGCCGAGTATCAGGATGGAGGACGGCTGAAGCTTTCTTT. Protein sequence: CAWGRVSGWRTAEAFF.

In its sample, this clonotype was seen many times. The CDR3 DNA is TGCGCCAGCAGGGGTGCGCCCGACACCGGGGAGCTGTTTTTT. Translation gives CASRGAPDTGELFF. The chain employs TRBV5-1 and TRBJ2-2, with D uncertain. Trimming took off 5 bases at V and 3 bases at J, with 11 bases between the two ends. From germline, CDR1 is SGHRS and CDR2 YFSETQ. This CDR3 is built from 14 residues.

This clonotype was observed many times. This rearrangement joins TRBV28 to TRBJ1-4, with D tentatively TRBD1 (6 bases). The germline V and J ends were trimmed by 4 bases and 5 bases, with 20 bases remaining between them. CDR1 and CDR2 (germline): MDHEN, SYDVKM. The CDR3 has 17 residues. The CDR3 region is CASSSRFNGQLNEKLFF. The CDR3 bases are TGTGCCAGCAGTTCTAGGTTCAACGGACAGTTAAATGAAAAACTGTTTTTT.

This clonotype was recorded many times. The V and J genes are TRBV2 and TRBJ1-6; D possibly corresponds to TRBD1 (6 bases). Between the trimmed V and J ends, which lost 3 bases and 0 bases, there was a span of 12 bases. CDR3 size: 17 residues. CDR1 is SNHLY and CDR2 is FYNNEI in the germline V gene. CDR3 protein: CASSDQQGSSYNSPLHF. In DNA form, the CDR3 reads TGTGCCAGCAGTGACCAACAGGGCAGCTCCTATAATTCACCCCTCCACTTT.

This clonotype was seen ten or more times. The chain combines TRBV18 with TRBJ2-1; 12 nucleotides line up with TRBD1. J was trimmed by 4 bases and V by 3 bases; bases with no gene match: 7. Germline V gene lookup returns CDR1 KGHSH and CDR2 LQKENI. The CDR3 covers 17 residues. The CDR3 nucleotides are TGTGCCAGCTCACCTAGGGGACAGGGGGCGCAGTACAATGAGCAGTTCTTC. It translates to CASSPRGQGAQYNEQFF.

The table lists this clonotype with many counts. The CDR3 DNA reads as TGTGCCAGCAGCTCAGGGACTCGGGAGCAGTACGTC. Translated: CASSSGTREQYV. The chain carries TRBV11-2 and TRBJ2-7, with a possible D match to TRBD2 (6 bases). CDR3 length: 12 residues. Trimming cost V 4 bases and J 7 bases, with 11 bases left between them. Germline values: CDR1 SGHAT, CDR2 FQNNGV.

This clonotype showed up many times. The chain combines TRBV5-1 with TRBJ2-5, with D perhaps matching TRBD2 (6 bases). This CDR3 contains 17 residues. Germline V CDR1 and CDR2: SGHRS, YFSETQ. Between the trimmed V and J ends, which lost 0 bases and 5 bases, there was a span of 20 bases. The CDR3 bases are TGCGCCAGCAGCTTGGGATTTCTGGCGGGATCAACGGAGACCCAGTACTTC. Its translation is CASSLGFLAGSTETQYF. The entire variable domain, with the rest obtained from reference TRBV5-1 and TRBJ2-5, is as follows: KAGVTQTPRYLIKTRGQQVTLSCSPISGHRSVSWYQQTPGQGLQFLFEYFSETQRNKGNFPGRFSGRQFSNSRSEMNVSTLELGDSALYLCASSLGFLAGSTETQYFGPGTRLLVL.

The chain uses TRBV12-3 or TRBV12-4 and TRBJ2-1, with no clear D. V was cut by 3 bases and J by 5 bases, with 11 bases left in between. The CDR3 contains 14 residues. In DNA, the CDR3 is TGTGCCAGCAGTTTGGTAGCTGTCAACAATGAGCAGTTCTTC. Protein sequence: CASSLVAVNNEQFF.

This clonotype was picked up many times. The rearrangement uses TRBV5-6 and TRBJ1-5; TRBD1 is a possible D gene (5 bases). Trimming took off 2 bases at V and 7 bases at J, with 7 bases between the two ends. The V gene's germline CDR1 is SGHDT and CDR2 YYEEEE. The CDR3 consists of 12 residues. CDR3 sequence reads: CASSLRGQPQHF. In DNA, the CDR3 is TGTGCCAGCAGCTTAAGGGGCCAGCCCCAGCATTTT.

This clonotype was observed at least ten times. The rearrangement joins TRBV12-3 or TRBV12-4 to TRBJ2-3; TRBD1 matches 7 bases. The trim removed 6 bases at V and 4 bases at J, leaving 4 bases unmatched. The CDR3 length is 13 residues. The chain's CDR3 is CASRVGQADTQYF. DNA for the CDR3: TGTGCCAGCAGGGTAGGACAGGCAGATACGCAGTATTTT.

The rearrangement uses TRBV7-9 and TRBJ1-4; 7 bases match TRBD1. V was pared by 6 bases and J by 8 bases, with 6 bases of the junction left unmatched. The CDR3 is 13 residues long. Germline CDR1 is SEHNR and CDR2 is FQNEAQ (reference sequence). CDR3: CASSVTGWEKLFF. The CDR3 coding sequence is TGTGCCAGCAGTGTGACAGGGTGGGAAAAACTGTTTTTT.